Presented here are 13 T cell receptor beta chains from one specimen sequenced in a study of T cell changes during pregnancy in multiple sclerosis. Profiling relied on immunoSEQ multiplex PCR, and the TCRdb table lists in-frame clones only, not all of them. This sample has 60,000 to 65,000 clones; about nine tenths occur once, and the top ten carry 2.5% to 3%. This specimen consisted of peripheral blood, obtained in the second trimester of pregnancy. These receptors all stem from a female donor in good health, enrolled as a control in a pregnancy study.

This clone was recorded a few times. The chain joins TRBV5-1 to TRBJ2-2, with TRBD1 matching over 8 bases. Germline V gene data show CDR1 as SGHRS and CDR2 as YFSETQ. The CDR3 totals 14 residues. After removal of 5 bases from V and 2 bases from J, the junction contained 2 bases not matched to a gene. This chain's CDR3 is CASRGQVNTGELFF. CDR3 coding DNA: TGCGCCAGCAGGGGACAGGTTAACACCGGGGAGCTGTTTTTT.

V usage is TRBV5-8 and J usage is TRBJ1-5, with D uncertain. Germline CDR1 is SGHTS and CDR2 is YDEGEE. The CDR3 is 15 residues long. Trimming cost V 0 bases and J 4 bases, with 11 bases left between them. This chain's CDR3 is CASSLVPGQNQPQHF. In nucleotides, the CDR3 is TGTGCCAGCAGCTTGGTTCCAGGCCAGAATCAGCCCCAGCATTTT.

This chain uses TRBV4-1 with TRBJ1-6, with a weak D call TRBD1 (6 bases). The CDR3 spans 17 residues. Germline V gene sequence: CDR1 MGHRA, CDR2 YSYEKL. The V end was cut by 1 base, the J end by 10 bases, with 20 bases between. This chain's CDR3 is CASSQGYLIQGPSPLHF. CDR3 DNA: TGCGCCAGCAGCCAAGGCTACTTGATTCAGGGGCCCTCACCCCTCCACTTT.

This rearrangement joins TRBV2 to TRBJ1-2; 9 nucleotides line up with TRBD1. Germline V gene data show CDR1 as SNHLY and CDR2 as FYNNEI. This CDR3 comprises 16 residues. Trimming took 6 bases from V and 1 from J; bases not matched to a gene: 9. The CDR3 loop is CASSADRGRVNYGYTF. The CDR3 region has the DNA TGTGCCAGCAGCGCGGACAGGGGAAGGGTTAACTATGGCTACACCTTC.

The chain couples TRBV27 to TRBJ1-5, with 8 bases that match TRBD1. V was pared by 6 bases and J by 6 bases, with 4 bases of the junction left unmatched. CDR3 length equals 13 residues. In germline, CDR1 is MNHEY, CDR2 SMNVEV (reference sequence). The CDR3 loop reads CASSLDRVQPQHF. CDR3 DNA sequence: TGTGCCAGCAGCCTGGACAGGGTTCAGCCCCAGCATTTT.

The chain links TRBV5-1 to TRBJ1-1; no reliable D call. The germline gives CDR1 SGHRS, CDR2 YFSETQ. The CDR3 loop spans 16 amino acids. The V and J ends lost 4 bases and 0 bases respectively, with 16 bases between them. CDR3 nucleotides: TGCGCCAGCAGCCTGGTTGGAGGGATGATGAACACTGAAGCTTTCTTT. Translating it yields CASSLVGGMMNTEAFF. The variable domain in full, with the rest retrieved from reference TRBV5-1 and TRBJ1-1, is KAGVTQTPRYLIKTRGQQVTLSCSPISGHRSVSWYQQTPGQGLQFLFEYFSETQRNKGNFPGRFSGRQFSNSRSEMNVSTLELGDSALYLCASSLVGGMMNTEAFFGQGTRLTVV.

This chain joins TRBV2 and TRBJ2-5; 12 bases map to TRBD1. J gave up 5 bases and V 5 bases, and 6 bases lay outside the gene matches. The CDR3 runs to 15 residues. Germline V gene data show CDR1 as SNHLY and CDR2 as FYNNEI. CDR3 DNA sequence: TGTGCCAGCAGTCCGGGACAGGGGGCATATGAGACCCAGTACTTC. Translation gives CASSPGQGAYETQYF.

This chain joins TRBV9 and TRBJ1-2; TRBD1 matches 7 bases. CDR1 is SGDLS and CDR2 is YYNGEE in the germline V gene. The CDR3 extends over 13 amino acids. V trimming: 0 bases; J trimming: 4 bases; junction bases outside the gene matches: 0. Written as DNA, the CDR3 is TGTGCCAGCAGCGTAGGACAGGGCTATGGCTACACCTTC. Its protein is CASSVGQGYGYTF.

The J gene is TRBJ2-3, the V gene TRBV5-1, with D tentatively TRBD2 (5 bases). The germline CDR1 and CDR2 sequences are SGHRS and YFSETQ. V dropped 0 bases and J dropped 3 bases, with 11 bases sitting between them. CDR3 length: 15 residues. This CDR3 is CASSLDPGKTDTQYF. As DNA, the CDR3 is TGCGCCAGCAGCTTGGATCCGGGGAAAACAGATACGCAGTATTTT.

The chain uses TRBV6-4 and TRBJ1-5; possibly TRBD1 for D (6 bases). The V gene lost 5 bases and the J gene lost 9 bases, with 20 bases spanning the gap. This CDR3 spans 15 amino acids. Germline CDR1 and CDR2: MRHNA and SNTAGT. This CDR3 is CASSYSGDPMGPQHF. The DNA for the CDR3 is TGTGCCAGCAGTTATTCAGGGGACCCTATGGGGCCCCAGCATTTT.

The rearrangement links TRBV4-1 to TRBJ2-1, with 9 bases that match TRBD1. V shed 0 bases, J shed 4 bases, and the junction held 7 bases outside the gene matches. CDR3 length: 17 residues. Germline V gene data show CDR1 as MGHRA and CDR2 as YSYEKL. CDR3 sequence (DNA): TGCGCCAGCAGCCAAGAATTACAGGGGGCGCGGTACAATGAGCAGTTCTTC. Translation: CASSQELQGARYNEQFF.

This chain uses TRBV10-2 with TRBJ2-3, with TRBD2 matching over 10 bases. The CDR3 loop spans 18 amino acids. Germline trimming cut 8 bases from V and 1 base from J; bases unmatched to any gene: 15. CDR1 and CDR2 (germline): WSHSY, SAAADI. CDR3 sequence reads: CASASLTAGGPGTDTQYF. The DNA for the CDR3 is TGCGCCAGCGCCTCGCTCACAGCGGGAGGGCCTGGCACAGATACGCAGTATTTT.

This clone was detected a few times. This chain uses TRBV5-6 with TRBJ1-3, with TRBD1 as a possible D gene (6 bases). V was pared by 0 bases and J by 4 bases, with 11 bases between. The CDR3 is 15 residues long. The V gene's germline CDR1 is SGHDT and CDR2 YYEEEE. The CDR3 DNA reads as TGTGCCAGCAGCTTGGGTGGGACAAAAGGAAACACCATATATTTT. Translated, it gives CASSLGGTKGNTIYF. Combining the CDR3 with reference TRBV5-6 and TRBJ1-3 gives the whole variable domain DAGVTQSPTHLIKTRGQQVTLRCSPKSGHDTVSWYQQALGQGPQFIFQYYEEEERQRGNFPDRFSGHQFPNYSSELNVNALLLGDSALYLCASSLGGTKGNTIYFGEGSWLTVV.